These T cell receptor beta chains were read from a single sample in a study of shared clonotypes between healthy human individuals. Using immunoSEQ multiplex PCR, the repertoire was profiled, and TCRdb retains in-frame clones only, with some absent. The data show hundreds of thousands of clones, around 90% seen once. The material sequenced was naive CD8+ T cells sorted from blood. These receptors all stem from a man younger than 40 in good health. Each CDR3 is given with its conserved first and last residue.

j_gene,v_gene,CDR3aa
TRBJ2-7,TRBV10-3,CAISESKTGGLYEQYF
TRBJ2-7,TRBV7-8,CASSPGPANEQYF
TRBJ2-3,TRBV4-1,CASSPLRTDTQYF
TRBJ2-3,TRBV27,CASSPGLAGGDTQYF
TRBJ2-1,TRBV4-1,CASSNSGGLGQGAGGEQFF
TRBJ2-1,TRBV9,CASSVEGNSASSYNEQFF
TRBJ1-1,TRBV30,CAWSALGGYTEAFF
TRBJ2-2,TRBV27,CASSPFKWNTGELFF
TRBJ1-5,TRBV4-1,CASSQGRGRSNQPQHF
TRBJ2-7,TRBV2,CASKTGYYEQYF
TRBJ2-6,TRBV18,CASSLGANVLTF
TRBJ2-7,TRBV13,CASSSYTGTSGRAAPYEQYF
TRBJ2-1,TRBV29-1,CSLGGTTLEQFF
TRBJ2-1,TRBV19,CASKQSGKSSYNEQFF
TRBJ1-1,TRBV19,CASSIFIGSNTEAFF